This T cell receptor beta chain was found in a study of response to subunit inactivated influenza vaccine. TCRdb passed the RT-PCR reads through MiXCR, listing each CDR3 protein once. In the table there are around 190,000 distinct CDR3 sequences, over 13% of which are singletons. Study-wide findings and caveats: The authors proposed limited new T cell recruitment per seasonal influenza vaccination.

This clonotype was recorded a few times. Its antigen is still unknown. CDR3 length: 14 amino acids. V dropped 2 bases and J dropped 4; count of bases not matched to a gene: 4. Germline values: CDR1 ENHRY, CDR2 SYGVKD. The material sequenced was CD8+ T cells sorted from PBMCs, taken more than 4 days after vaccination. The receptor was isolated from a man in his fifties or sixties who received an inactivated influenza vaccine. The V call is TRBV10-3, the J call TRBJ2-5; 7 bases align to TRBD1. CDR3 loop: CAISEPQGLETQYF. In DNA form, the CDR3 reads TGTGCCATCAGTGAGCCACAGGGGTTAGAGACCCAGTACTTC.